This passage covers 9 T cell receptor beta chains from one sample sequenced in a study of molecular identifiers for immune sequencing clone quantification. A single record per CDR3 protein comes from TCRdb applying MiXCR to the PCR reads. The table lists fewer than 350,000 distinct CDR3 sequences, about 23% of them singletons, with about 0.74% in the top ten. The sequenced sample was naive CD8+ T cells from blood, with Jurkat cell RNA spiked in. As to subset: FACS-sorted CD8+CD4-CCR7+CD45RA+ naive T cells. These receptors were taken from a human donor in good health. Some libraries in this study had Jurkat cell RNA spiked in.

The chain joins TRBV11-2 to TRBJ2-5; no firm D call. The germline gives CDR1 SGHAT, CDR2 FQNNGV. Trimming stripped 3 bases from V and 0 bases from J, with 14 bases between. This CDR3 is 16 amino acids long. The CDR3 bases are TGTGCCAGCAGCTTTAGCCCGCTTACCGACCAAGAGACCCAGTACTTC. It specifies CASSFSPLTDQETQYF. Filled out from reference TRBV11-2 and TRBJ2-5, the complete variable domain reads EAGVAQSPRYKIIEKRQSVAFWCNPISGHATLYWYQQILGQGPKLLIQFQNNGVVDDSQLPKDRFSAERLKGVDSTLKIQPAKLEDSAVYLCASSFSPLTDQETQYFGPGTRLLVL.

This clonotype was found many times. The V gene is TRBV28, the J gene TRBJ2-5; D call uncertain. Germline values: CDR1 MDHEN, CDR2 SYDVKM. This CDR3 has 16 amino acids. The V end lost 4 bases, the J end lost 2 bases, and 17 bases lay between the germline ends. Here the CDR3 reads CASSSPVSVSQETQYF. The CDR3 DNA sequence: TGTGCCAGCAGTTCCCCAGTTTCCGTCTCGCAAGAGACCCAGTACTTC.

The chain combines TRBV5-6 with TRBJ2-7; D is uncertain. The CDR3 sequence is 14 residues long. The germline gives CDR1 SGHDT, CDR2 YYEEEE. Trimming took off 1 base at V and 2 bases at J, with 10 bases between the two ends. The chain's CDR3 is CASSLIIAPYEQYF. Here the CDR3 DNA reads TGTGCCAGCAGCTTGATAATAGCCCCCTACGAGCAGTACTTC.

The chain has TRBV23-1 and TRBJ2-7; 10 bases are a match to TRBD1. TRBV23-1 has ORF status, its function being uncertain. The CDR3 length is 16 residues. V dropped 3 bases and J dropped 7; count of bases not matched to a gene: 12. In nucleotides, the CDR3 is TGCGCCAGCAGTCAGAAGACAGGGGGCGATTCTTCGGAGCAGTACTTC. This gives the protein CASSQKTGGDSSEQYF.

The gene calls are TRBV20-1 and TRBJ2-6, with TRBD1 as a possible D gene (6 bases). Between the trimmed V and J ends, which lost 1 base and 0 bases, there was a span of 16 bases. The CDR3 covers 18 residues. CDR1 and CDR2 from the germline V gene are DFQATT and SNEGSKA (reference sequence). CDR3 sequence (DNA): TGCAGTGCTAGAGGCCAGGGGATCCCCTTCTCTGGGGCCAACGTCCTGACTTTC. It is translated as CSARGQGIPFSGANVLTF.

This clonotype was seen ten or more times. The V call is TRBV4-1, the J call TRBJ2-7; 7 bases align to TRBD2. V trimming: 6 bases; J trimming: 4 bases; junction bases outside the gene matches: 9. Germline CDR1 is MGHRA and CDR2 is YSYEKL. The CDR3 is 14 amino acids. CDR3 nucleotide sequence: TGCGCCAGCAGTCAAACGGGGGGTCAGTACGAGCAGTACTTC. This encodes CASSQTGGQYEQYF.

This clonotype was picked up many times. The rearrangement links TRBV7-3 to TRBJ2-7, with 7 bases matching TRBD2. This CDR3 contains 15 residues. Trimming took 5 bases from V and 3 from J; bases not matched to a gene: 10. The germline gives CDR1 SGHTA, CDR2 FQGTGA. The CDR3 region has the DNA TGTGCCAGCAGCGCAGCCCCGGGACTACTCTACGAGCAGTACTTC. Translating gives CASSAAPGLLYEQYF.

Regarding this clonotype: Compared with germline, one end of the junction differs, possibly owing to a read error. The chain has TRBV5-6 and TRBJ1-1, with D unresolved. Germline CDR1 is SGHDT and CDR2 is YYEEEE. This CDR3 has 13 residues. The CDR3 loop is CVSSLGPNTEAFF. The DNA for the CDR3 is TGTGTCAGCAGCTTGGGCCCTAACACTGAAGCTTTCTTT.

The CDR3 here is CAIRAGPTAPQHF. The DNA for the CDR3 is TGTGCCATCAGGGCCGGGCCAACCGCGCCCCAGCATTTT. The V and J genes are TRBV6-5 and TRBJ1-5; the D gene is possibly TRBD1 (5 bases). The germline V and J ends were trimmed by 10 bases and 9 bases, with 19 bases remaining between them. The CDR3 is 13 residues long. Germline CDR1 reads MNHEY; CDR2 reads SVGAGI.